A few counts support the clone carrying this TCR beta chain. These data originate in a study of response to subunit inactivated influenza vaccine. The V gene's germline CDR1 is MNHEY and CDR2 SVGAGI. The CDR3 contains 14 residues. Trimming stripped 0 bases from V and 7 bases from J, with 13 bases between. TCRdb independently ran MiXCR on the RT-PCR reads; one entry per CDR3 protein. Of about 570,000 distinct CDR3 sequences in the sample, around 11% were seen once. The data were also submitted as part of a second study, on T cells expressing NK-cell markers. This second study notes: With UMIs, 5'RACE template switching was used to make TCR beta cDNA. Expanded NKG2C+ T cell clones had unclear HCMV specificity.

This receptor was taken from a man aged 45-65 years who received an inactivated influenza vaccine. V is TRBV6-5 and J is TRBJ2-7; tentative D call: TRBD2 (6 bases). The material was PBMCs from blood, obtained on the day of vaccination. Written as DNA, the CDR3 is TGTGCCAGCAGTTACTCCCGGGACTCTCGGGAGCAGTACTTC. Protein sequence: CASSYSRDSREQYF.